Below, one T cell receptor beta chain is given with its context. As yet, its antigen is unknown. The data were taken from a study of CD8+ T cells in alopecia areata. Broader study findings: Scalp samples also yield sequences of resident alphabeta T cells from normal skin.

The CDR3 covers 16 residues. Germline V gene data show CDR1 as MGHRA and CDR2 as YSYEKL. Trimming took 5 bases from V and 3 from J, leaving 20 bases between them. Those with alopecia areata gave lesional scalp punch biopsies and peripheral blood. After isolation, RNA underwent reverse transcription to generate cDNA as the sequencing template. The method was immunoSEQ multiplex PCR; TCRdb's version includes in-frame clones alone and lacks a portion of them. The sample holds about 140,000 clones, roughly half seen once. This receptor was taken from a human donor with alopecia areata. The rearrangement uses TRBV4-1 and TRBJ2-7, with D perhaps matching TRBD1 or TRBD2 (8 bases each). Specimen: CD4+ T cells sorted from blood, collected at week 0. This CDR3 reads CASSSRGREVVYEQYF. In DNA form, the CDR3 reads TGCGCCAGCAGCTCCAGGGGGCGGGAGGTCGTCTACGAGCAGTACTTC.